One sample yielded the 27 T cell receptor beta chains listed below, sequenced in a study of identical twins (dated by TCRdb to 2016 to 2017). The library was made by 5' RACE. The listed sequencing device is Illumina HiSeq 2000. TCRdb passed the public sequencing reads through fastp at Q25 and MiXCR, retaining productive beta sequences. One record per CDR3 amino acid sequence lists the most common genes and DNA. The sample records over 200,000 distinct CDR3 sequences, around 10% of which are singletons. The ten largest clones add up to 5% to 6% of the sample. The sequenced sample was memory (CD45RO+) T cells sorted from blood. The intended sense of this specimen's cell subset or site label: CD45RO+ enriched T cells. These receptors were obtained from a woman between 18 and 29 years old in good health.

The CDR3 sequence: CSARVAGALDTQYF. CDR3 bases: TGCAGTGCTAGAGTAGCGGGAGCTCTAGATACGCAGTATTTT. The chain recombines TRBV20-1 with TRBJ2-3; 9 nucleotides agree with TRBD2. Per germline, CDR1 DFQATT and CDR2 SNEGSKA (reference sequence). The junction had 4 bases not matched to a gene; V was cut back by 1 base and J by 5 bases. This CDR3 contains 14 residues.

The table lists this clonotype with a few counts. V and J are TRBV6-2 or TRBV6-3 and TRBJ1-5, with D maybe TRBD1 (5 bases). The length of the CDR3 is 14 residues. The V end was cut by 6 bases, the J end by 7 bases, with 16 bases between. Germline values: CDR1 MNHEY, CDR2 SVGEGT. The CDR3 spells CASRTGAYKQPQHF. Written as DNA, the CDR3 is TGTGCCAGCAGGACCGGGGCGTACAAACAGCCCCAGCATTTT.

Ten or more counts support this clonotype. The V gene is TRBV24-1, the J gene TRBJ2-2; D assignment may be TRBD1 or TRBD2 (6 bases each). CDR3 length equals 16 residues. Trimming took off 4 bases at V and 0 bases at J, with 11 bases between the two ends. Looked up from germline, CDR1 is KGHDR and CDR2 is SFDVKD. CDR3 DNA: TGTGCCACCAGTGAGCGGGACACTTCGAACACCGGGGAGCTGTTTTTT. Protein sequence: CATSERDTSNTGELFF.

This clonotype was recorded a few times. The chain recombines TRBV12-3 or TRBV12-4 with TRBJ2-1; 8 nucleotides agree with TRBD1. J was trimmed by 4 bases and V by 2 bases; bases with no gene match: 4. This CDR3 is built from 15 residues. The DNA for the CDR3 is TGTGCCAGCAGTTTAAGGGACAGGAGATACAATGAGCAGTTCTTC. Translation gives CASSLRDRRYNEQFF.

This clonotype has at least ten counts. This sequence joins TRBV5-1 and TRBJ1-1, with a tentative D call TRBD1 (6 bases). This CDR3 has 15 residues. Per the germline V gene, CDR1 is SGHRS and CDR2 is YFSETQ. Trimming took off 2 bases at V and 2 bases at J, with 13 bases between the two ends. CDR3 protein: CASSLLSGANTEAFF. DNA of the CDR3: TGCGCCAGCAGCTTACTATCAGGGGCTAACACTGAAGCTTTCTTT.

CDR3 nucleotides: TGTGCCACCAGTCTATCGGGACAGGGCTACAATGAGCAGTTCTTC. As protein: CATSLSGQGYNEQFF. The rearrangement uses TRBV24-1 and TRBJ2-1; TRBD1 matches 9 bases. CDR3 length: 15 amino acids. Trimming removed 6 bases from V and 3 bases from J; junction bases left unmatched: 5. Germline V CDR1 and CDR2: KGHDR, SFDVKD.

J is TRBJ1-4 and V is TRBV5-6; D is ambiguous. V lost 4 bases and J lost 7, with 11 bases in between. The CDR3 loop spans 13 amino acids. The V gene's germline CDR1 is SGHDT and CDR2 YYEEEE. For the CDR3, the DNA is TGTGCCAGCAGCCAGCCCCCGAGTGAAAAACTGTTTTTT. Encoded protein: CASSQPPSEKLFF.

The chain's CDR3 is CASIPGQANTGELFF. In nucleotides, the CDR3 is TGTGCCAGCATACCGGGACAGGCAAACACCGGGGAGCTGTTTTTT. V is TRBV12-3 or TRBV12-4 and J is TRBJ2-2, with 8 bases that match TRBD1. This CDR3 is built from 15 residues. The ends lost 7 bases at V and 2 bases at J; junction bases unmatched: 6.

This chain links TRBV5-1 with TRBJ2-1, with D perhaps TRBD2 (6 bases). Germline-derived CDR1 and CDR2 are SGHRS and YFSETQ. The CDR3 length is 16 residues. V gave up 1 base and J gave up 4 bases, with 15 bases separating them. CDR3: CASSLYPGGGYNEQFF. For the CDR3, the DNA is TGCGCCAGCAGCTTGTATCCAGGAGGAGGGTACAATGAGCAGTTCTTC. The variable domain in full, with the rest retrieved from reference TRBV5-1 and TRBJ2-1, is KAGVTQTPRYLIKTRGQQVTLSCSPISGHRSVSWYQQTPGQGLQFLFEYFSETQRNKGNFPGRFSGRQFSNSRSEMNVSTLELGDSALYLCASSLYPGGGYNEQFFGPGTRLTVL.

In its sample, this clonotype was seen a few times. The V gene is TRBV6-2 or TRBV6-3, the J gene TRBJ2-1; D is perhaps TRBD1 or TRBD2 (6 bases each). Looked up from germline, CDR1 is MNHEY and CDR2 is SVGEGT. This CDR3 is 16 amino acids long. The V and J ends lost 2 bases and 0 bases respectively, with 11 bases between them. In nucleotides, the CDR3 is TGTGCCAGCAGTTACGGCGCGGGACACTCCTACAATGAGCAGTTCTTC. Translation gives CASSYGAGHSYNEQFF.

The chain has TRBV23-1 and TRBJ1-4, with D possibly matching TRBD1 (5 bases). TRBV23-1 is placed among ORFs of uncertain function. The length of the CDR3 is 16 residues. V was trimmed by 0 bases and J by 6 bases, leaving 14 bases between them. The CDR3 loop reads CASSQSTAESYEKLFF. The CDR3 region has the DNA TGCGCCAGCAGTCAATCGACAGCCGAATCCTATGAAAAACTGTTTTTT.

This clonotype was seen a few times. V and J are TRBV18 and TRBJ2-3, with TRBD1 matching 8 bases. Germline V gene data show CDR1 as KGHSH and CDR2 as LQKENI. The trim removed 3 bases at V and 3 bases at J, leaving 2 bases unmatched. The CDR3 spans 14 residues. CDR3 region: CASSPRQGTDTQYF. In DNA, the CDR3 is TGTGCCAGCTCACCTAGACAGGGGACAGATACGCAGTATTTT.

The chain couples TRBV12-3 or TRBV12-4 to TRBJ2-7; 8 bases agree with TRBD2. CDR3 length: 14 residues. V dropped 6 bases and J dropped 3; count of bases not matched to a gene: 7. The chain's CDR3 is CASRPMGTSYEQYF. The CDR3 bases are TGTGCCAGCAGACCAATGGGGACTAGCTACGAGCAGTACTTC.

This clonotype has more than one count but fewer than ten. The CDR3 nucleotides are TGTGCCACCAGGGACCCGTACACCGGGGAGCTGTTTTTT. It yields the protein CATRDPYTGELFF. This chain links TRBV24-1 with TRBJ2-2; D remains ambiguous. The CDR3 has 13 amino acids. The ends were cut back, 7 bases at V and 3 bases at J, with 8 bases in the middle. In germline, CDR1 is KGHDR, CDR2 SFDVKD.

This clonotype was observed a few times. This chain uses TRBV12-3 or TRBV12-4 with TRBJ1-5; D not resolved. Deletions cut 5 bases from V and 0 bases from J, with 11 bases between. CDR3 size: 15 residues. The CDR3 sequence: CASSLSRVSNQPQHF. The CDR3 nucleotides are TGTGCCAGCAGTCTCTCCCGGGTTAGCAATCAGCCCCAGCATTTT.

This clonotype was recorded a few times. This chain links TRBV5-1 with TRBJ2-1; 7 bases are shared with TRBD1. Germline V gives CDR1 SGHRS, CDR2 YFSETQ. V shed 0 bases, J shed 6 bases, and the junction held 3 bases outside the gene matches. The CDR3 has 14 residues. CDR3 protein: CASSLGQGSNEQFF. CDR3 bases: TGCGCCAGCAGCTTGGGACAGGGAAGCAATGAGCAGTTCTTC.

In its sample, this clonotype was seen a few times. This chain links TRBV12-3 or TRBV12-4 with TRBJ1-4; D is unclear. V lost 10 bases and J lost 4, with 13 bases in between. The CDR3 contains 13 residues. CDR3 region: CATLTNNNEKLFF. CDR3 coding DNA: TGTGCCACCTTGACAAACAATAATGAAAAACTGTTTTTT.

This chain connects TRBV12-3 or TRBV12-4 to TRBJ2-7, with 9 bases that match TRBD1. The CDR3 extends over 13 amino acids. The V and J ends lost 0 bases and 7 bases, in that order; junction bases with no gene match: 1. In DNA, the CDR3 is TGTGCCAGCAGTTTAGCTGGACAGGGGGAGCAGTACTTC. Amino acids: CASSLAGQGEQYF.

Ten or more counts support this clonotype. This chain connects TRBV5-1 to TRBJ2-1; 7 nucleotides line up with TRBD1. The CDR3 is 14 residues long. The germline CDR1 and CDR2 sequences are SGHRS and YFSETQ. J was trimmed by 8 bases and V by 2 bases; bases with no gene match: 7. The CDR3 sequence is CASSFPEGAHEQFF. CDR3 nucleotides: TGCGCCAGCAGCTTCCCCGAGGGGGCCCATGAGCAGTTCTTC.

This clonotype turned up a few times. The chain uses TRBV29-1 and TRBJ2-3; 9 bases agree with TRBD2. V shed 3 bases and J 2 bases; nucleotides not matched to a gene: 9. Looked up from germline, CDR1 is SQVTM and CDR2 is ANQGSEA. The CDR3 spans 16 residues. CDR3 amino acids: CSVDRRSSGATDTQYF. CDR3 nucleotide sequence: TGCAGCGTTGATCGTAGGTCTAGCGGGGCCACAGATACGCAGTATTTT.

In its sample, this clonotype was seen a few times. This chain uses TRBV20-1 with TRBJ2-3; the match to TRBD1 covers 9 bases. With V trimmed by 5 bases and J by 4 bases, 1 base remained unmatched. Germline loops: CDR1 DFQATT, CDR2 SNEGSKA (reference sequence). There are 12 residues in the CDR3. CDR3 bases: TGCAGTGCTGGACAGGGGCCAGATACGCAGTATTTT. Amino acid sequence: CSAGQGPDTQYF.

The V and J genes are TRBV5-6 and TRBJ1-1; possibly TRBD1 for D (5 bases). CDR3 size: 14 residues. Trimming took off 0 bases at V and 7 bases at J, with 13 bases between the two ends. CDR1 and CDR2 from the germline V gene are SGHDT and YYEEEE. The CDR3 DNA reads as TGTGCCAGCAGCTTGGGGGGGTTATGGGGTGAAGCTTTCTTT. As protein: CASSLGGLWGEAFF. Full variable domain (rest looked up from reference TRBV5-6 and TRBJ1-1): DAGVTQSPTHLIKTRGQQVTLRCSPKSGHDTVSWYQQALGQGPQFIFQYYEEEERQRGNFPDRFSGHQFPNYSSELNVNALLLGDSALYLCASSLGGLWGEAFFGQGTRLTVV.

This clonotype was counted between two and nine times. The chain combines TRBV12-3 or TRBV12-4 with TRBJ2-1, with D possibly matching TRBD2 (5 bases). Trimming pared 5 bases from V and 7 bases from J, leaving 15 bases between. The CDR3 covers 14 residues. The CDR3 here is CASSRGFSENEQFF. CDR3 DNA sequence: TGTGCCAGCAGTCGAGGATTTAGCGAAAATGAGCAGTTCTTC.

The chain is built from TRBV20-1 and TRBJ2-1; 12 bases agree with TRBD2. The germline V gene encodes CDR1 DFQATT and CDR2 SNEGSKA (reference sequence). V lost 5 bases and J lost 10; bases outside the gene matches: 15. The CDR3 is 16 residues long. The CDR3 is CSAPITLAGGNWEQFF. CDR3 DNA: TGCAGTGCTCCAATCACCCTAGCGGGAGGGAATTGGGAGCAGTTCTTC.

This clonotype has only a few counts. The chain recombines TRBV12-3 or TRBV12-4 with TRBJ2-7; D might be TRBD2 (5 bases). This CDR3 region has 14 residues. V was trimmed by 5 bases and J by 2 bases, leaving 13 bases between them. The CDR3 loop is CASSRDFLAYEQYF. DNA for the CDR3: TGTGCCAGCAGTCGGGATTTCCTGGCCTACGAGCAGTACTTC.

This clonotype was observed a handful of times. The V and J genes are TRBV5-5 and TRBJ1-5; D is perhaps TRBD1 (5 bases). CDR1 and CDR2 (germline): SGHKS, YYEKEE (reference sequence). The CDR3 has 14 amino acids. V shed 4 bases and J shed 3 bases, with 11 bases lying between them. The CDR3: CASSLDRFNQPQHF. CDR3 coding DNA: TGTGCCAGCAGCCTTGACAGATTCAATCAGCCCCAGCATTTT.

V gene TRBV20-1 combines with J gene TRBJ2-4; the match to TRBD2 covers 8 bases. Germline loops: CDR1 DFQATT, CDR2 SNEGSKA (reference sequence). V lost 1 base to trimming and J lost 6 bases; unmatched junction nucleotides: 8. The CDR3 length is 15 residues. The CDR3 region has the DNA TGCAGTGCTAGAGCCGCGCGGGAGGTGAGAAACATTCAGTACTTC. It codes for CSARAAREVRNIQYF.